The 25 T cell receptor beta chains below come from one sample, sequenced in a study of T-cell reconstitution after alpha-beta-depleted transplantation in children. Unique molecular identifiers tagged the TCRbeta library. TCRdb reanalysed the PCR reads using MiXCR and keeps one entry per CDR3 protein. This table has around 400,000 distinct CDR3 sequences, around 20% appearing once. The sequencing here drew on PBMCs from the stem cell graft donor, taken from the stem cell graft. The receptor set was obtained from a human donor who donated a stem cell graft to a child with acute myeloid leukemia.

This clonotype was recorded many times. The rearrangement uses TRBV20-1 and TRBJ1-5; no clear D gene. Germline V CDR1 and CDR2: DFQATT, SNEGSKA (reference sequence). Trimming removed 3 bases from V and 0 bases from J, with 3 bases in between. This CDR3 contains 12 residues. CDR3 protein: CSASYSNQPQHF. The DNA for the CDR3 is TGCAGTGCTAGCTATAGCAATCAGCCCCAGCATTTT.

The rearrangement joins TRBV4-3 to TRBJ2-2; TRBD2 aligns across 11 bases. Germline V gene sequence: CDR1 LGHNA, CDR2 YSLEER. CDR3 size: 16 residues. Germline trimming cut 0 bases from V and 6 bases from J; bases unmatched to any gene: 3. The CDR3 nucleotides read TGCGCCAGCAGCCAAGATTATAGCGGGAGGGCCGGGGAGCTGTTTTTT. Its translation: CASSQDYSGRAGELFF.

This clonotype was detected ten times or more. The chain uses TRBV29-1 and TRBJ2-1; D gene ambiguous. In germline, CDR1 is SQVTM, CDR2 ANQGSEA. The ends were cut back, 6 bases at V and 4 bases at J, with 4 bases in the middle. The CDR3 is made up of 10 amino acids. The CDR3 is CSVAYNEQFF. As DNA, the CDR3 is TGCAGCGTGGCGTACAATGAGCAGTTCTTC.

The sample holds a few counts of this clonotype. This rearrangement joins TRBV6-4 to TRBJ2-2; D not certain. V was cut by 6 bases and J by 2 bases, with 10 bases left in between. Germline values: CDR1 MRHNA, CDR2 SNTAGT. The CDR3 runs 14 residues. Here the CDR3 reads CASREELNTGELFF. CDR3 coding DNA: TGTGCCAGCAGAGAAGAACTTAACACCGGGGAGCTGTTTTTT.

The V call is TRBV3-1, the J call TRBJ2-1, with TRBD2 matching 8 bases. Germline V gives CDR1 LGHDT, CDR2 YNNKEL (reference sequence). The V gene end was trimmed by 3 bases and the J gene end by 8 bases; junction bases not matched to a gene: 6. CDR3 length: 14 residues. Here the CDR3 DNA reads TGTGCCAGCAGCCAGGCCGGGACTAGGGATGAGCAGTTCTTC. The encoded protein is CASSQAGTRDEQFF.

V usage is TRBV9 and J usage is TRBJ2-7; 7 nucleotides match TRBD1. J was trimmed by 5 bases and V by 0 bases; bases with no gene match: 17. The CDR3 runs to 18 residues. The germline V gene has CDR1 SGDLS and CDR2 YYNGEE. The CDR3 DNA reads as TGTGCCAGCAGCGTAGATCCTGGGACAGCCCTGGGGTCACACGAGCAGTACTTC. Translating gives CASSVDPGTALGSHEQYF.

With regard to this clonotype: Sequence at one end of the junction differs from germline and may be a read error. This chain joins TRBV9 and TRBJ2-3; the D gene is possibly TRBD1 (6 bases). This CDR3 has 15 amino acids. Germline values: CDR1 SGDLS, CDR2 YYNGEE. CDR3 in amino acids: CACSRGGARTDTQYF. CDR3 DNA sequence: TGTGCCTGCAGTCGAGGGGGAGCCCGCACAGATACGCAGTATTTT.

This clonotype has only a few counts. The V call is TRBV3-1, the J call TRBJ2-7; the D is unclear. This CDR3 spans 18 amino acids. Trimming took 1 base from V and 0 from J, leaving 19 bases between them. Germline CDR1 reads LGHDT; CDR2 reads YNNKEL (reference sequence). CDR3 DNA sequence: TGTGCCAGCAGCCAAGCTTCTCCCGGACCAACTAACTCCTACGAGCAGTACTTC. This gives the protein CASSQASPGPTNSYEQYF.

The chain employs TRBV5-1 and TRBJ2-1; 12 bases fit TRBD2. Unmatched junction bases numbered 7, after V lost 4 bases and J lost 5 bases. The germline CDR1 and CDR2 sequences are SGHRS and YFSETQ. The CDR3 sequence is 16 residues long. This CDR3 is CASSPTSGRNNNEQFF. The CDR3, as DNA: TGCGCCAGCAGCCCAACTAGCGGGAGGAATAACAATGAGCAGTTCTTC.

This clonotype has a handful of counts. Here the CDR3 reads CASSDSGTDTQYF. The CDR3 DNA reads TGTGCCAGCAGTGATTCGGGGACAGATACGCAGTATTTT. The J gene is TRBJ2-3, the V gene TRBV2, with TRBD2 as a possible D gene (5 bases). This CDR3 spans 13 amino acids. Deletions cut 3 bases from V and 3 bases from J, with 7 bases between. In germline, CDR1 is SNHLY, CDR2 FYNNEI. Combining the CDR3 with reference TRBV2 and TRBJ2-3 gives the whole variable domain EPEVTQTPSHQVTQMGQEVILRCVPISNHLYFYWYRQILGQKVEFLVSFYNNEISEKSEIFDDQFSVERPDGSNFTLKIRSTKLEDSAMYFCASSDSGTDTQYFGPGTRLTVL.

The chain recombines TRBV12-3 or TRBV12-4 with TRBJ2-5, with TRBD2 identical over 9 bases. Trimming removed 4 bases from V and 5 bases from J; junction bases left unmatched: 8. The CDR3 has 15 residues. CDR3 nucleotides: TGTGCCAGCAGTTCCGGACTAGCGCTTAAGGAGACCCAGTACTTC. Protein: CASSSGLALKETQYF.

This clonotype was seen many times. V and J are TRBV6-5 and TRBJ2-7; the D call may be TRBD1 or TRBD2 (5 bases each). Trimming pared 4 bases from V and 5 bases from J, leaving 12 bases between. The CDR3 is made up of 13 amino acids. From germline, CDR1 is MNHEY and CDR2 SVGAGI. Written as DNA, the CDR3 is TGTGCCAGCAGTTCCAGGGAGTCCCACGAGCAGTACTTC. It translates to CASSSRESHEQYF.

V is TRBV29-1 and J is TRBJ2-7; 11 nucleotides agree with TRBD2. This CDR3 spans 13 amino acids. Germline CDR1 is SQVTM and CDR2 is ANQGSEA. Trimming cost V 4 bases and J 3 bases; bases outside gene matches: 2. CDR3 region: CSVAGLADYEQYF. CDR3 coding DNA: TGCAGCGTTGCGGGACTAGCGGACTACGAGCAGTACTTC.

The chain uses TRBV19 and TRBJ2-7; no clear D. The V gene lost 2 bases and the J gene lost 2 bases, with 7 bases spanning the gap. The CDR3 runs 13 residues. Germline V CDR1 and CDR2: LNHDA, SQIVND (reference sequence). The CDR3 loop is CASSISHTYEQYF. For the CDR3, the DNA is TGTGCCAGTAGTATATCCCACACCTACGAGCAGTACTTC.

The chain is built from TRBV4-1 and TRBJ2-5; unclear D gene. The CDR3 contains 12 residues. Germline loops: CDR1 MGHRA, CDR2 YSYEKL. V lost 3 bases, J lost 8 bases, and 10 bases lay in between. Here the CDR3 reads CASSHPADTQYF. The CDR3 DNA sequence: TGCGCCAGCAGCCACCCGGCGGACACCCAGTACTTC.

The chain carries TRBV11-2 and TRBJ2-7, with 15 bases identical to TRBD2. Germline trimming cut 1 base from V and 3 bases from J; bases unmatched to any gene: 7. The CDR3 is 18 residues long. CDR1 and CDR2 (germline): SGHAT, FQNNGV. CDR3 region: CASSLVPGTSGRNYEQYF. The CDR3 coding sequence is TGTGCCAGCAGCTTAGTCCCTGGGACTAGCGGGAGGAACTACGAGCAGTACTTC. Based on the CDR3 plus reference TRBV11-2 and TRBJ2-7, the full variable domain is EAGVAQSPRYKIIEKRQSVAFWCNPISGHATLYWYQQILGQGPKLLIQFQNNGVVDDSQLPKDRFSAERLKGVDSTLKIQPAKLEDSAVYLCASSLVPGTSGRNYEQYFGPGTRLTVT.

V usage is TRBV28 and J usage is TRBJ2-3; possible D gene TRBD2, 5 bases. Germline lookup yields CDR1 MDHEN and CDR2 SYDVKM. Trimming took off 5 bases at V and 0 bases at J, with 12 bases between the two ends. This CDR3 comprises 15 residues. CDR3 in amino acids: CASSGGPGSTDTQYF. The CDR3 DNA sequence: TGTGCCAGCAGTGGAGGACCCGGTAGCACAGATACGCAGTATTTT.

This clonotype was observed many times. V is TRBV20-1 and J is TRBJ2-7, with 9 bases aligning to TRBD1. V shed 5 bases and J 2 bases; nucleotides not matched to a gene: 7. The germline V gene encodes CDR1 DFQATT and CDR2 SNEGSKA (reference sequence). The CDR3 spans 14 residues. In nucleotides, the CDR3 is TGCAGTGCTCGGACAGGGGAGGGTACCTACGAGCAGTACTTC. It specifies CSARTGEGTYEQYF.

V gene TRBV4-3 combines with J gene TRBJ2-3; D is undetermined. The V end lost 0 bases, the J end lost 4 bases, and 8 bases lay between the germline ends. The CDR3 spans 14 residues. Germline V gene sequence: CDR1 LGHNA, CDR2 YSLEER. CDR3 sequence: CASSQESRSDTQYF. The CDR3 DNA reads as TGCGCCAGCAGCCAAGAGAGCAGGTCAGATACGCAGTATTTT.

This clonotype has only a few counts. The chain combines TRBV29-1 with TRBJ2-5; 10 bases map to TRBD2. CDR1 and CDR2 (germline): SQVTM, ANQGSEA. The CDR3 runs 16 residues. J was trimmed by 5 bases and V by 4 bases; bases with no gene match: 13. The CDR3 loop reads CSVGGSSGRAVETQYF. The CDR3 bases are TGCAGCGTTGGTGGCTCAAGCGGGAGGGCCGTTGAGACCCAGTACTTC.

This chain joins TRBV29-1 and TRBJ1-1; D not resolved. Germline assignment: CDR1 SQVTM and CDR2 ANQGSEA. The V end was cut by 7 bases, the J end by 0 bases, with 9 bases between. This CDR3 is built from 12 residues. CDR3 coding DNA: TGCAGCGCCGGACGTTTGAACACTGAAGCTTTCTTT. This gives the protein CSAGRLNTEAFF.

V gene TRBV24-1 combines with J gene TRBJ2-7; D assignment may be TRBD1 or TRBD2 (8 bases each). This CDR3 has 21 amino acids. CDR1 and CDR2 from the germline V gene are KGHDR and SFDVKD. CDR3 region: CAASDPGTGTNREGLDDEQYF. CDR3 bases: TGTGCGGCCAGTGACCCTGGGACAGGCACGAATCGGGAGGGCCTAGATGACGAGCAGTACTTC.

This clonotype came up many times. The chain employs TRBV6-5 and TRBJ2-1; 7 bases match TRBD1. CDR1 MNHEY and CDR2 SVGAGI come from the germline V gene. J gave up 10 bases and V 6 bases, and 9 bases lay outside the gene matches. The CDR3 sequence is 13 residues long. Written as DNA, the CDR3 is TGTGCCAGCAGACAGGGGTCTTTTGCGGAGCAGTTCTTC. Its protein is CASRQGSFAEQFF.

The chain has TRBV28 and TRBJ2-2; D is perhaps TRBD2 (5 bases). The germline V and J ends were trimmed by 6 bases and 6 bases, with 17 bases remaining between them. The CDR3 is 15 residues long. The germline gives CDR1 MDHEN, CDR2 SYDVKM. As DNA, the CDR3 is TGTGCCAGCAGATACCCTGGAGCTAGCTCCGGGGAGCTGTTTTTT. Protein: CASRYPGASSGELFF.

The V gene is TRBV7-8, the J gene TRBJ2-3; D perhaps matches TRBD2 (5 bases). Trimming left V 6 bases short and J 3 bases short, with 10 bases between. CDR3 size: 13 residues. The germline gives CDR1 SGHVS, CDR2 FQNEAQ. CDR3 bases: TGTGCCAGCAGGCCCCGAGGGACAGATACGCAGTATTTT. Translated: CASRPRGTDTQYF.